The clone carrying this T cell receptor beta chain was detected only a few times. Each mixed lymphocyte reaction held 200,000 CFSE-labeled responders and 200,000 irradiated violet-dye-labeled stimulators. The source of the sample is a study of graft-versus-host responses after intestinal transplantation. Study overall: Multivisceral, liver-intestinal, or isolated intestinal transplants were received by the recipients. Each patient got anti-thymocyte globulin induction, then tacrolimus and steroids for roughly 3 years.

Study findings and constraints: Recipient marrow contained GvH clones, some of which appeared first in ileum or blood.

The data were produced by immunoSEQ multiplex PCR, yet TCRdb's version contains in-frame clones alone and is incomplete. The table records some 6,800 clones, around 26% of them present only once. CDR3 length equals 15 residues. Germline V gene data show CDR1 as MNHNY and CDR2 as SVGAGI (reference sequence). Trimming cost V 0 bases and J 2 bases; bases outside gene matches: 3. This clonotype was sampled from a human patient who received an intestinal transplant. The chain joins TRBV6-6 to TRBJ2-7, with 8 bases fitting TRBD1. This sample comprised alloreactive CD4+ T cells from a mixed lymphocyte reaction culture, obtained before intestinal transplant. Described subset: CFSE-low proliferating T cells sorted from roughly 6-day pre-transplant mixed lymphocyte reaction (GvH or HvG direction). The CDR3 loop reads CASSYSLTGAYEQYF. For the CDR3, the DNA is TGTGCCAGCAGTTACTCCCTGACAGGGGCCTACGAGCAGTACTTC.